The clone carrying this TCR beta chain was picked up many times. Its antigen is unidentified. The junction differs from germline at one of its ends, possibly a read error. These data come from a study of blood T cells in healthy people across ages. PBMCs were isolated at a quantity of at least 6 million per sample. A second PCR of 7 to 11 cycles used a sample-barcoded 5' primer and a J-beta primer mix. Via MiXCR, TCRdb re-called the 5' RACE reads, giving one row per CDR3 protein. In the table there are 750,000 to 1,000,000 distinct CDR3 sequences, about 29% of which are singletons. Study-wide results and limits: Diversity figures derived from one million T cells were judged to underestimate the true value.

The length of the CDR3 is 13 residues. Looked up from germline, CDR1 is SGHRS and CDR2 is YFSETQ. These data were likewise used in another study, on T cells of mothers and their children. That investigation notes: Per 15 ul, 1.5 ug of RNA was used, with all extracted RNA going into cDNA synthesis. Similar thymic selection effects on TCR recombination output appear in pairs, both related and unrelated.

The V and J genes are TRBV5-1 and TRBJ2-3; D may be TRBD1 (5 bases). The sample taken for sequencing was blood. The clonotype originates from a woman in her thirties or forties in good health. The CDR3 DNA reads TGTGCCAGCAGTATCCAGGGTACAGATACGCAGTATTTT. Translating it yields CASSIQGTDTQYF.